This T cell receptor beta chain was recovered during a study of control samples from healthy donors and cancer patients. In this sample, this clone turned up once. V dropped 4 bases and J dropped 7 bases, with 9 bases sitting between them. This CDR3 has 12 residues. CDR1 MNHEY and CDR2 SVGAGI come from the germline V gene. Assay: immunoSEQ multiplex PCR; the TCRdb copy retains only in-frame clones and omits some. The repertoire holds some 64,000 clones, with 90% as singletons. The sequencing input was PBMCs. The V call is TRBV6-5, the J call TRBJ2-3; tentatively, D is TRBD2 (5 bases). The sequence was collected from a woman aged 50 to 60 with colorectal cancer. The CDR3 loop is CASSSRDNTQYF. For the CDR3, the DNA is TGTGCCAGCAGTTCCCGGGATAATACGCAGTATTTT.